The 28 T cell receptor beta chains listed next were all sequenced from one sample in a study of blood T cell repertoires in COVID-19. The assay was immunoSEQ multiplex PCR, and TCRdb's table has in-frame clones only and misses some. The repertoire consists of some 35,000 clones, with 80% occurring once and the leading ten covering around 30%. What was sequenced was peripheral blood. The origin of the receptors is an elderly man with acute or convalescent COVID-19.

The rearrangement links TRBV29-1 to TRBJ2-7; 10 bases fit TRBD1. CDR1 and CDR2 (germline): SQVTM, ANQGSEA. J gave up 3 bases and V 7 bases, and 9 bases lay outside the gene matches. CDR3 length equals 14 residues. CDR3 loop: CSARSGQGNYEQYF. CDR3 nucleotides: TGCAGCGCCCGTTCGGGACAGGGGAACTACGAGCAGTACTTC.

The CDR3: CASSSSTSGRARVQYF. CDR3 in DNA: TGTGCCAGCAGTTCATCGACTAGCGGGAGGGCCCGTGTGCAGTACTTC. The rearrangement uses TRBV27 and TRBJ2-7; 14 bases map to TRBD2. Germline V gene lookup returns CDR1 MNHEY and CDR2 SMNVEV (reference sequence). V dropped 4 bases and J dropped 9; count of bases not matched to a gene: 11. There are 16 residues in the CDR3.

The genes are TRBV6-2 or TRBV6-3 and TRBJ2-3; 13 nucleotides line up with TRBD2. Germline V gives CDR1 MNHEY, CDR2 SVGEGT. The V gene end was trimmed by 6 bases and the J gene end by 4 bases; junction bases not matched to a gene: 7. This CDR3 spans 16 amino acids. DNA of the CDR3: TGTGCCAGCAGCCTCGGACTAGCGGGAGCGGCAGATACGCAGTATTTT. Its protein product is CASSLGLAGAADTQYF.

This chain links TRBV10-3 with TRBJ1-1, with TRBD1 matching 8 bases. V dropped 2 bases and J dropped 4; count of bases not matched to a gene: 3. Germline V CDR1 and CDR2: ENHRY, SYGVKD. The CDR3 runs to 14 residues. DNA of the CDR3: TGTGCCATCAGTGAGGACAGGGGAGCCACTGAAGCTTTCTTT. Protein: CAISEDRGATEAFF.

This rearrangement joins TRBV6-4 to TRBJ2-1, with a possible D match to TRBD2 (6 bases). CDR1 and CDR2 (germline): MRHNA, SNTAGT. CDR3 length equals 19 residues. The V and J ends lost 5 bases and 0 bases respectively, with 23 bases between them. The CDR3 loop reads CASSPTGGVISSSYNEQFF. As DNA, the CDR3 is TGTGCCAGCAGTCCTACGGGCGGGGTAATATCCAGCTCCTACAATGAGCAGTTCTTC.

CDR3 DNA sequence: TGTGCCAGCAGTTACAGACTAAACAGGGGAGGTTCACCCCTCCACTTT. This gives the protein CASSYRLNRGGSPLHF. This chain connects TRBV6-2 or TRBV6-3 to TRBJ1-6, with 7 positions matching TRBD1. Germline CDR1 reads MNHEY; CDR2 reads SVGEGT. Trimming at V came to 2 bases and at J to 9 bases, leaving 10 bases not matched to a gene. The CDR3 has 16 amino acids.

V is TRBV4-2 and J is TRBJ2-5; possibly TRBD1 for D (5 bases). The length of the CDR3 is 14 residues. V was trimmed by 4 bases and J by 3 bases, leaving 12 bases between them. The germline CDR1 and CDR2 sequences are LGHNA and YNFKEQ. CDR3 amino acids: CASSLSVQEETQYF. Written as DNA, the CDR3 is TGTGCCAGCAGCCTGAGTGTACAGGAAGAGACCCAGTACTTC.

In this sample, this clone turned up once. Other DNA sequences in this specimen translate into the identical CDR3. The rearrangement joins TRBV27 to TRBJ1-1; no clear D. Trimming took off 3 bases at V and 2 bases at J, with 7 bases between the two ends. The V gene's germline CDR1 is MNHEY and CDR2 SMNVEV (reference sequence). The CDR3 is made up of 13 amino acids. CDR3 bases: TGTGCCAGCAGTTTGCGGGGAAACACTGAAGCTTTCTTT. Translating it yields CASSLRGNTEAFF.

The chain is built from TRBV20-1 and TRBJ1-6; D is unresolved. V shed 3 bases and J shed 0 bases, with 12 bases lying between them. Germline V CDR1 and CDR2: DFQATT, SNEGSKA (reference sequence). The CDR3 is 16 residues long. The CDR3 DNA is TGCAGTGCTAGTTACGTGGTCAGCTCCTATAATTCACCCCTCCACTTT. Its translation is CSASYVVSSYNSPLHF.

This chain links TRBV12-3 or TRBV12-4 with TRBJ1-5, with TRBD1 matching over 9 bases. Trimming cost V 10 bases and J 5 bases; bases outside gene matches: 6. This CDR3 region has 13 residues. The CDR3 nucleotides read TGTGCCACAAGACAGGGGGTTGATCAGCCCCAGCATTTT. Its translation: CATRQGVDQPQHF.

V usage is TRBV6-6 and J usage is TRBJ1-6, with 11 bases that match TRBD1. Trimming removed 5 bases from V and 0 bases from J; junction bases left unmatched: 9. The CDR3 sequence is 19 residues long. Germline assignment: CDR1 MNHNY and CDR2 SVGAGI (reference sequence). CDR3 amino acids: CASSPEVGTGGSYNSPLHF. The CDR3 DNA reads TGTGCCAGCAGTCCCGAGGTAGGGACAGGGGGCTCCTATAATTCACCCCTCCACTTT.

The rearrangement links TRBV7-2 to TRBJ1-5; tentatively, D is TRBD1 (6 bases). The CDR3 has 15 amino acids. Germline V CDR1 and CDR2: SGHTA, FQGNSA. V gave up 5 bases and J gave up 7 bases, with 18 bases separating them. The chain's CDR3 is CASSLTGTLSQPQHF. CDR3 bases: TGTGCCAGCAGCCTCACCGGGACATTAAGCCAGCCCCAGCATTTT.

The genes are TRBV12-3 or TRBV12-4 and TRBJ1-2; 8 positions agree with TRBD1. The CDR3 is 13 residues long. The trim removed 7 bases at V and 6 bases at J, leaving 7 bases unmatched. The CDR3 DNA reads TGTGCCAGCACCCTGAACAGGGGGGATGGCTACACCTTC. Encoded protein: CASTLNRGDGYTF.

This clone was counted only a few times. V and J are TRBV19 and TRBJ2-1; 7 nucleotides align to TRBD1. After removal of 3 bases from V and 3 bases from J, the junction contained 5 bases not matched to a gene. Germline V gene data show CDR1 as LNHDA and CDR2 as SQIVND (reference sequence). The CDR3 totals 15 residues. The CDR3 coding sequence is TGTGCCAGTAGTATGGACAGGAGGTACTACAATGAGCAGTTCTTC. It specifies CASSMDRRYYNEQFF.

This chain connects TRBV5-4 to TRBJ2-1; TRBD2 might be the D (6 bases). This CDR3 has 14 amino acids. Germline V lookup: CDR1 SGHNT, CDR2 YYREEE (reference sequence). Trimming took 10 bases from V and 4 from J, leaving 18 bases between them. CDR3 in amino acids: CACARGGRYNEQFF. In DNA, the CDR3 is TGTGCCTGCGCGAGGGGAGGCCGATACAATGAGCAGTTCTTC.

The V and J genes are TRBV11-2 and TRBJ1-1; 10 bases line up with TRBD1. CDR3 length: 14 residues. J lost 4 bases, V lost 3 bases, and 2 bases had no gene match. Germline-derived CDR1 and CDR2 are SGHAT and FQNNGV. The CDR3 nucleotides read TGTGCCAGCAGCTTGGGACAGGGGATCACTGAAGCTTTCTTT. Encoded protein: CASSLGQGITEAFF. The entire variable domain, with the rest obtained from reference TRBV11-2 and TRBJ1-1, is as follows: EAGVAQSPRYKIIEKRQSVAFWCNPISGHATLYWYQQILGQGPKLLIQFQNNGVVDDSQLPKDRFSAERLKGVDSTLKIQPAKLEDSAVYLCASSLGQGITEAFFGQGTRLTVV.

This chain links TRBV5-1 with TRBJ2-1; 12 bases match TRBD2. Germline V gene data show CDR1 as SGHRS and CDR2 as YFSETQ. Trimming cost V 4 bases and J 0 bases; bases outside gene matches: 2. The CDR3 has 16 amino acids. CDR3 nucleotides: TGCGCCAGCAGCCCGGGACTAGCGGGCTCCTACAATGAGCAGTTCTTC. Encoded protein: CASSPGLAGSYNEQFF.

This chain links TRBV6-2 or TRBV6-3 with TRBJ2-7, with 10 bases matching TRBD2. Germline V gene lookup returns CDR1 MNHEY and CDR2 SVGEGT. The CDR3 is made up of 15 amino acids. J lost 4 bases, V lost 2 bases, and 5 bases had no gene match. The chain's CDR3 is CASSYGSSGSYEQYF. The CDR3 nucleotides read TGTGCCAGCAGTTACGGATCTAGCGGGAGTTACGAGCAGTACTTC.

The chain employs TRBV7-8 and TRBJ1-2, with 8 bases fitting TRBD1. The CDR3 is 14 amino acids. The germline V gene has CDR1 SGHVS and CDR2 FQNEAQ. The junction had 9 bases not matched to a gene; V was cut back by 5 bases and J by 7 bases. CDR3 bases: TGTGCCAGCAGCGTAGACAGGGGCTCGTCTGGCTACACCTTC. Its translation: CASSVDRGSSGYTF.

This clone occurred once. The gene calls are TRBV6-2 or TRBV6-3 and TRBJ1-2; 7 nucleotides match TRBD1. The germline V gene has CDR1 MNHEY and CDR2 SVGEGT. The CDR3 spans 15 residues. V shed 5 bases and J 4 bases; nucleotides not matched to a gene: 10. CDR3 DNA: TGTGCCAGCAGTGACACCGGGACAGCAGCCTATGGCTACACCTTC. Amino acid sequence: CASSDTGTAAYGYTF.

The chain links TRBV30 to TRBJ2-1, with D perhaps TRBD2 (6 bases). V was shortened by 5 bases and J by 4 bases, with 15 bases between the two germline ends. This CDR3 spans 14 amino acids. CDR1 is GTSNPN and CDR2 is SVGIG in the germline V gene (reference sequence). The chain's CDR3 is CAWDSGASYNEQFF. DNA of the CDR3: TGTGCCTGGGACTCGGGAGCCTCTTACAATGAGCAGTTCTTC.

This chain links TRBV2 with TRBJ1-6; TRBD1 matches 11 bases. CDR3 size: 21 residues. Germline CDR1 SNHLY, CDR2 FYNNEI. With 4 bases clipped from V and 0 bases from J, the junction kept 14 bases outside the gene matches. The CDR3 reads CASSVGQGARILSSYNSPLHF. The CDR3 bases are TGTGCCAGCAGTGTTGGACAGGGGGCCCGTATTTTGAGCTCCTATAATTCACCCCTCCACTTT.

CDR3 sequence reads: CASSSRQGGHYF. The DNA for the CDR3 is TGCGCCAGCAGCTCAAGACAGGGGGGGCACTACTTC. J is TRBJ2-5 and V is TRBV5-1; 9 nucleotides line up with TRBD1. V was clipped by 3 bases and J by 14 bases; unmatched bases: 8. The germline V gene encodes CDR1 SGHRS and CDR2 YFSETQ. The CDR3 has 12 amino acids.

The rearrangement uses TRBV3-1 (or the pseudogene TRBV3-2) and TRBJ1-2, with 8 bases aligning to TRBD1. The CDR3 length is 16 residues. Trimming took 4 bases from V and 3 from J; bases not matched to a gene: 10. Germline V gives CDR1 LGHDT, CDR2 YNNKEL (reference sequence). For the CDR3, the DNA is TGTGCCAGCAGCCCCACAGTACAGGGGGAGGACTATGGCTACACCTTC. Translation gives CASSPTVQGEDYGYTF.

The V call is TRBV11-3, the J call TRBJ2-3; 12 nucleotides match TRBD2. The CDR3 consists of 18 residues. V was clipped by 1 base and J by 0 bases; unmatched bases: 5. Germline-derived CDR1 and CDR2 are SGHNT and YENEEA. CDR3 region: CASSLGTSGRTSTDTQYF. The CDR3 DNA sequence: TGTGCCAGCAGCTTAGGCACTAGCGGGAGGACAAGCACAGATACGCAGTATTTT.

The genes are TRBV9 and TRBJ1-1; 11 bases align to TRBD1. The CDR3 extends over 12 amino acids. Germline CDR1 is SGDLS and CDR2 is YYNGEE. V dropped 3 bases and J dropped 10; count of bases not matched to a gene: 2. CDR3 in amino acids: CASSGTGGRAFF. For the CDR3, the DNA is TGTGCCAGCAGCGGGACAGGGGGCAGAGCTTTCTTT.

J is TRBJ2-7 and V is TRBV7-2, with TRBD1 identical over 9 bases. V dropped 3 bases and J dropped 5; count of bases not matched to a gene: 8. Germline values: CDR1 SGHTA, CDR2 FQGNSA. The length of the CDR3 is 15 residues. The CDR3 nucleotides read TGTGCCAGCAGCTTGACCGGGACAGGGTGGGACGAGCAGTACTTC. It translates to CASSLTGTGWDEQYF.

DNA of the CDR3: TGCAGCGCCCTCGGGACAGCCTATGGCTACACCTTC. Residues: CSALGTAYGYTF. V and J are TRBV29-1 and TRBJ1-2, with 7 bases aligning to TRBD1. Looked up from germline, CDR1 is SQVTM and CDR2 is ANQGSEA. V shed 7 bases and J 4 bases; nucleotides not matched to a gene: 6. This CDR3 is 12 amino acids long.